The clone carrying this TCR beta chain was observed a handful of times. The data belong to a study of T-cell reconstitution after alpha-beta-depleted transplantation in children. Molecular barcoding with unique molecular identifiers was used for the TCRbeta library. TCRdb called the PCR reads again in MiXCR, with one record for every CDR3 protein. The data show approximately 400,000 distinct CDR3 sequences, about 11% seen once. The source is a human donor who donated a stem cell graft to a child with acute myeloid leukemia. Specimen: PBMCs from the stem cell graft donor, collected from the stem cell graft.

The CDR3 here is CASSRPVRNNEQFF. CDR3 coding DNA: TGTGCCAGCAGCCGCCCCGTCAGAAACAATGAGCAGTTCTTC. The chain combines TRBV12-3 or TRBV12-4 with TRBJ2-1; D is ambiguous. This CDR3 contains 14 residues. Trimming pared 6 bases from V and 5 bases from J, leaving 14 bases between.